These T cell receptor beta chains were read from a single sample in a study of human T cells and chemical hapten exposure. In TCRdb, the RACE reads were re-called with MiXCR into one record per CDR3 protein. Counted here are roughly 56,000 distinct CDR3 sequences, approximately 10% occurring once; the ten biggest clones make up approximately 9.5%. Sequencing used whole blood, obtained in connection with sensitization to the hapten diphenylcyclopropenone (DPC). These receptors were obtained from a woman aged 25 to 45 with alopecia areata. Some clones in this sample may be carry-over from other donors' samples. Both conserved end residues are part of each CDR3. A D gene is named only where the DNA matches it firmly. Clone size is given for some rows only: seen once, a few or many times, or a class if the clone is expanded.

clone_size,v_call,d_call,j_call,cdr3_aa,cdr3_nt
many,TRBV21-1,.,TRBJ1-5,CASHKGEQGDCNQPQHF,TGTGCCAGCCATAAAGGCGAACAGGGGGATTGCAATCAGCCCCAGCATTTT
many,TRBV6-2/TRBV6-3,.,TRBJ1-1,CASSPQRRGTEAFF,TGTGCCAGCAGCCCTCAAAGGAGAGGAACTGAAGCTTTCTTT
.,TRBV29-1,.,TRBJ2-2,CSVEAGDTGELFF,TGCAGCGTTGAGGCAGGGGACACCGGGGAGCTGTTTTTT
many,TRBV28,TRBD2,TRBJ2-1,CASSSTGTSIRFHEQFF,TGTGCCAGCAGTTCAACCGGGACTAGCATTAGGTTCCATGAGCAGTTCTTC
.,TRBV7-2,TRBD1,TRBJ2-6,CASSPRDRGSPGANVLTF,TGTGCCAGCAGCCCCCGGGACAGGGGTTCGCCTGGGGCCAACGTCCTGACTTTC
many,TRBV3-1,.,TRBJ1-4,CASSLKGTGGKLFF,TGTGCCAGCAGCCTAAAAGGGACGGGAGGAAAACTGTTTTTT
many,TRBV2,.,TRBJ1-1,CASNVLGYTEAFF,TGTGCCAGCAACGTTTTGGGGTACACTGAAGCTTTCTTT
.,TRBV6-2/TRBV6-3,TRBD1,TRBJ1-5,CASSYRTGTNQPQHF,TGTGCCAGCAGTTACCGGACAGGGACGAATCAGCCCCAGCATTTT
few,TRBV7-8,TRBD1,TRBJ1-1,CASSRPTGGTEAFF,TGTGCCAGCAGCCGGCCTACAGGGGGCACTGAAGCTTTCTTT
few,TRBV12-3/TRBV12-4,TRBD2,TRBJ2-3,CASTTAGPSTDTQYF,TGTGCCAGCACCACAGCGGGGCCTAGCACAGATACGCAGTATTTT
few,TRBV5-1,TRBD1,TRBJ1-1,CASSLVLDRTQNTEAFF,TGCGCCAGCAGCTTGGTCCTGGACAGGACTCAGAACACTGAAGCTTTCTTT
.,TRBV11-2,.,TRBJ1-1,CASSLDSWEASMNTEAFF,TGTGCCAGCAGCTTAGATTCCTGGGAGGCATCCATGAACACTGAAGCTTTCTTT
many,TRBV3-2,.,TRBJ2-6,CASSQESGPLLGANVLTF,TGTGCCAGCAGCCAAGAAAGTGGGCCCCTACTGGGGGCCAACGTCCTGACTTTC
many,TRBV4-2,TRBD2,TRBJ2-3,CASSPIVSGGLGTDTQYF,TGTGCCAGCAGCCCTATTGTCTCGGGGGGGCTCGGCACAGATACGCAGTATTTT
.,TRBV5-1,.,TRBJ2-1,CASSLSTLSTQFF,TGCGCCAGCAGCTTGAGCACACTATCCACACAGTTCTTC
many,TRBV12-3/TRBV12-4,.,TRBJ2-7,CASRKSSGVEQYF,TGTGCCAGCAGAAAATCGTCGGGGGTTGAGCAGTACTTC
few,TRBV6-6,.,TRBJ1-1,CASSYGGHTEAFF,TGTGCCAGCAGTTACGGGGGGCACACTGAAGCTTTCTTT
.,TRBV13,.,TRBJ1-2,CASSRFIFRDTANYGYTF,TGTGCCAGCAGCCGATTCATTTTCCGGGACACCGCTAACTATGGCTACACCTTC
few,TRBV12-3/TRBV12-4,TRBD2,TRBJ2-4,CASRLGSGGINIQYF,TGTGCCAGCAGGCTCGGGAGCGGGGGGATCAACATTCAGTACTTC
few,TRBV3-1,.,TRBJ1-3,CASSRDDLGCGNTIYF,TGTGCCAGCAGCCGAGATGATCTAGGTTGTGGAAACACCATATATTTT
few,TRBV6-2/TRBV6-3,.,TRBJ2-1,CASRPPGGNEQFF,TGTGCCAGCAGACCCCCCGGCGGGAATGAGCAGTTCTTC
few,TRBV4-2,TRBD2,TRBJ2-6,CASSQVRLAGNSGANVLTF,TGTGCCAGCAGCCAAGTACGGCTAGCGGGGAATTCTGGGGCCAACGTCCTGACTTTC
.,TRBV7-2,TRBD2,TRBJ2-5,CASSARLAGGGFKETQYF,TGTGCCAGCAGCGCCCGACTAGCGGGGGGCGGTTTTAAAGAGACCCAGTACTTC
few,TRBV6-5,TRBD1,TRBJ2-3,CASKLGQGTDTQYF,TGTGCCAGCAAGTTAGGACAGGGCACAGATACGCAGTATTTT
.,TRBV10-3,.,TRBJ1-1,CAISDPGATAFF,TGTGCCATCAGTGACCCGGGGGCTACAGCTTTCTTT
many,TRBV12-3/TRBV12-4,.,TRBJ1-5,CASSLPVDNQPQHF,TGTGCCAGCAGTTTACCGGTAGACAATCAGCCCCAGCATTTT
many,TRBV20-1,TRBD2,TRBJ2-3,CSAMKRGGGTDTQYF,TGCAGTGCAATGAAGAGGGGCGGGGGGACAGATACGCAGTATTTT
.,TRBV12-3/TRBV12-4,.,TRBJ2-5,CASSLKETQYF,TGTGCCAGCAGTTTAAAAGAGACCCAGTACTTC
many,TRBV7-8,.,TRBJ1-1,CASSFGRVSTEAFF,TGTGCCAGCAGCTTCGGCAGGGTTAGCACTGAAGCTTTCTTT